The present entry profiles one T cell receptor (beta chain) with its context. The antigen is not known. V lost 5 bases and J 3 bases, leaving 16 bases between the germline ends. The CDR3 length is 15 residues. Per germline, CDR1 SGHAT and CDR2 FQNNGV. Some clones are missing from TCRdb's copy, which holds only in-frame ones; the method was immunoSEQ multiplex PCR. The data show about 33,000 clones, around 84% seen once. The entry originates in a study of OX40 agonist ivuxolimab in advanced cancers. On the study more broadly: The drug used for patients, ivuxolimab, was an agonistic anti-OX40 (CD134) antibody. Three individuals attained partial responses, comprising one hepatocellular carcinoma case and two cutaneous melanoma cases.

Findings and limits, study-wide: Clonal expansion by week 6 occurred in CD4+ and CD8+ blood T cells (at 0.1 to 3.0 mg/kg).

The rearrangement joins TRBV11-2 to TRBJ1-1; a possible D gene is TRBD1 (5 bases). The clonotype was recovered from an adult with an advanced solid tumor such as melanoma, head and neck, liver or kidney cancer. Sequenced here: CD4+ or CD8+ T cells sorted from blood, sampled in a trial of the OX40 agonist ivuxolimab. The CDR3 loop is CASSLRDLGYTEAFF. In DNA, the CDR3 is TGTGCCAGCAGCCTGAGGGACCTCGGATACACTGAAGCTTTCTTT.